The 20 T cell receptor beta chains given below trace back to one sample, sequenced in a study of T cell repertoires and HLA-DP antigens. These receptors' targets are unknown. Data came from immunoSEQ multiplex PCR; TCRdb stores just in-frame clones and leaves some out. The sample holds more than 90,000 clones; about 92% are singletons and the top ten take 0.25% to 0.3%. The source material was CD4+ T cells from PBMCs. The origin of the receptors is a woman between 18 and 29 years old in good health and CMV-seronegative.

The rearrangement joins TRBV27 to TRBJ1-3; a possible D gene is TRBD1 (5 bases). In germline, CDR1 is MNHEY, CDR2 SMNVEV (reference sequence). Trimming stripped 3 bases from V and 4 bases from J, with 13 bases between. The CDR3 extends over 15 amino acids. CDR3 in DNA: TGTGCCAGCAGTTTCCGGGGCGCGCCCGGAAACACCATATATTTT. This encodes CASSFRGAPGNTIYF.

This chain connects TRBV9 to TRBJ1-2; D is unclear. The CDR3 spans 12 residues. Between the trimmed V and J ends, which lost 7 bases and 4 bases, there was a span of 11 bases. CDR1 and CDR2 (germline): SGDLS, YYNGEE. CDR3 loop: CASRDPLYGYTF. In nucleotides, the CDR3 is TGTGCCAGCCGGGATCCCCTCTATGGCTACACCTTC.

This clone was seen once. V usage is TRBV29-1 and J usage is TRBJ2-1; 9 nucleotides match TRBD2. This CDR3 has 16 residues. The V and J ends lost 7 bases and 2 bases, in that order; junction bases with no gene match: 12. CDR1 and CDR2 from the germline V gene are SQVTM and ANQGSEA. CDR3 sequence (DNA): TGCAGCGCCCAATCCCGACTAGCGGAAACCTACAATGAGCAGTTCTTC. This gives the protein CSAQSRLAETYNEQFF.

This clone came up many times. The genes are TRBV15 and TRBJ1-3; D gene unclear. V was pared by 0 bases and J by 0 bases, with 12 bases between. The CDR3 is made up of 17 amino acids. CDR1 is LNHNV and CDR2 is YYDKDF in the germline V gene (reference sequence). This CDR3 is CATSRDRTQTSGNTIYF. As DNA, the CDR3 is TGTGCCACCAGCAGAGATCGGACCCAAACCTCTGGAAACACCATATATTTT.

This chain uses TRBV12-5 with TRBJ2-1, with TRBD1 identical over 7 bases. Looked up from germline, CDR1 is LGHNT and CDR2 is FRNRAP. CDR3 size: 18 residues. Trimming took 1 base from V and 3 from J; bases not matched to a gene: 12. The CDR3 is CASGLAERQGIFYNEQFF. CDR3 coding DNA: TGTGCTAGTGGTTTGGCCGAGAGACAGGGAATTTTCTACAATGAGCAGTTCTTC.

The V call is TRBV5-1, the J call TRBJ2-3; D is unresolved. Per the germline V gene, CDR1 is SGHRS and CDR2 is YFSETQ. The CDR3 is 14 amino acids. Trimming cost V 1 base and J 0 bases, with 6 bases left between them. In DNA form, the CDR3 reads TGCGCCAGCAGCTTGCGGGCCAGCACAGATACGCAGTATTTT. Protein product: CASSLRASTDTQYF.

In this sample, this clone turned up once. The J gene is TRBJ2-7, the V gene TRBV6-5, with TRBD1 as a possible D gene (5 bases). The CDR3 sequence is 14 residues long. The V end lost 3 bases, the J end lost 3 bases, and 12 bases lay between the germline ends. Germline V gene data show CDR1 as MNHEY and CDR2 as SVGAGI. CDR3 amino acids: CASSYGQGIYEQYF. The CDR3 DNA follows: TGTGCCAGCAGTTATGGCCAGGGCATCTACGAGCAGTACTTC.

This chain joins TRBV6-6 and TRBJ1-1, with a possible D match to TRBD1 (5 bases). Trimming stripped 5 bases from V and 0 bases from J, with 10 bases between. CDR1 and CDR2 (germline): MNHNY, SVGAGI (reference sequence). There are 14 residues in the CDR3. CDR3: CASSEGPMNTEAFF. The CDR3 bases are TGTGCCAGCAGTGAGGGACCTATGAACACTGAAGCTTTCTTT.

This clone was detected a few times. The V gene is TRBV2, the J gene TRBJ1-2, with D maybe TRBD1 (5 bases). The CDR3 has 11 residues. Trimming removed 6 bases from V and 8 bases from J, with 10 bases in between. Germline V gene data show CDR1 as SNHLY and CDR2 as FYNNEI. The CDR3 DNA follows: TGTGCCAGCAGAAGGGACGCGGGCTACACCTTC. Translating gives CASRRDAGYTF.

The CDR3 sequence is CAWSVGETSPEQYF. Here the CDR3 DNA reads TGTGCCTGGAGTGTAGGCGAAACGAGCCCCGAGCAGTACTTC. The chain is built from TRBV30 and TRBJ2-7; D uncertain. CDR3 length equals 14 residues. The germline gives CDR1 GTSNPN, CDR2 SVGIG (reference sequence). The V gene lost 0 bases and the J gene lost 6 bases, with 15 bases spanning the gap.

The gene calls are TRBV7-8 and TRBJ2-3, with a tentative D call TRBD2 (7 bases). Germline V gives CDR1 SGHVS, CDR2 FQNEAQ. Deletions cut 2 bases from V and 1 base from J, with 22 bases between. This CDR3 spans 19 amino acids. The DNA of the CDR3 is TGTGCCAGCAGCTTAAGGGCCCCGGGGGGCCGTGTGGGCACAGATACGCAGTATTTT. Amino acids: CASSLRAPGGRVGTDTQYF.

The V call is TRBV9, the J call TRBJ2-1; 12 bases are shared with TRBD2. Germline trimming cut 3 bases from V and 9 bases from J; bases unmatched to any gene: 16. The CDR3 contains 18 residues. Germline assignment: CDR1 SGDLS and CDR2 YYNGEE. CDR3 amino acids: CASSERGAGASGRVEQFF. The CDR3, as DNA: TGTGCCAGCAGCGAGAGGGGGGCTGGGGCTAGCGGGAGGGTTGAGCAGTTCTTC.

CDR3 sequence: CAWGGQGTDTQYF. CDR3 coding DNA: TGTGCCTGGGGCGGACAGGGGACCGATACGCAGTATTTT. This sequence joins TRBV30 and TRBJ2-3; 9 bases align to TRBD1. The trim removed 5 bases at V and 6 bases at J, leaving 6 bases unmatched. The germline CDR1 and CDR2 sequences are GTSNPN and SVGIG (reference sequence). The CDR3 totals 13 residues.

V is TRBV2 and J is TRBJ1-1; perhaps TRBD1 as D (5 bases). This CDR3 spans 13 amino acids. With 6 bases removed from V and 5 bases from J, the gap between germline ends came to 13 bases. CDR1 and CDR2 from the germline V gene are SNHLY and FYNNEI. The CDR3 here is CASRDNAPTEAFF. The CDR3 DNA sequence: TGTGCCAGCAGGGACAACGCCCCAACTGAAGCTTTCTTT. Full variable domain (missing parts from reference TRBV2 and TRBJ1-1): EPEVTQTPSHQVTQMGQEVILRCVPISNHLYFYWYRQILGQKVEFLVSFYNNEISEKSEIFDDQFSVERPDGSNFTLKIRSTKLEDSAMYFCASRDNAPTEAFFGQGTRLTVV.

V gene TRBV28 combines with J gene TRBJ2-7; 8 bases are a match to TRBD1. CDR3 length: 17 amino acids. The germline V gene encodes CDR1 MDHEN and CDR2 SYDVKM. V shed 10 bases and J 3 bases; nucleotides not matched to a gene: 20. In nucleotides, the CDR3 is TGTGCCACCACTACCCTCGACAGGGGCGGTAACTACTACGAGCAGTACTTC. It codes for CATTTLDRGGNYYEQYF.

Only one count was recorded for this clone. The gene calls are TRBV10-3 and TRBJ2-7; unclear D gene. Germline lookup yields CDR1 ENHRY and CDR2 SYGVKD. Trimming took off 11 bases at V and 3 bases at J, with 17 bases between the two ends. The CDR3 spans 13 residues. CDR3 amino acids: CAAGGVRNYEQYF. The CDR3 nucleotides are TGTGCCGCAGGCGGCGTGAGAAACTACGAGCAGTACTTC.

The chain couples TRBV30 to TRBJ1-5; TRBD1 agrees at 9 bases. The germline V gene encodes CDR1 GTSNPN and CDR2 SVGIG (reference sequence). J gave up 4 bases and V 2 bases, and 9 bases lay outside the gene matches. CDR3 size: 16 residues. CDR3 in amino acids: CAWSTGQGIGNQPQHF. The CDR3 nucleotides are TGTGCCTGGAGTACGGGACAGGGAATTGGGAATCAGCCCCAGCATTTT.

V gene TRBV7-9 combines with J gene TRBJ1-3, with TRBD1 as a possible D gene (5 bases). CDR3 length: 15 amino acids. V lost 5 bases and J 1 base, leaving 12 bases between the germline ends. The V gene's germline CDR1 is SEHNR and CDR2 FQNEAQ (reference sequence). The CDR3 bases are TGTGCCAGCAGCCCCTTGGGGGATTCTGGAAACACCATATATTTT. Protein product: CASSPLGDSGNTIYF.

Regarding this clone: The junction does not match germline at one end; this may be a read error. The V call is TRBV10-3, the J call TRBJ1-1; maybe TRBD1 (5 bases). The CDR3 is 17 residues long. The germline CDR1 and CDR2 sequences are ENHRY and SYGVKD. This chain's CDR3 is CAITESDMGGVNTEAFF. For the CDR3, the DNA is TGTGCCATCACTGAGTCGGATATGGGAGGGGTGAACACTGAAGCTTTCTTT.

In this sample, this clone turned up once. The chain recombines TRBV2 with TRBJ2-3, with D unresolved. Germline-derived CDR1 and CDR2 are SNHLY and FYNNEI. The CDR3 covers 14 residues. V was pared by 4 bases and J by 4 bases, with 12 bases between. The CDR3 spells CASSGPPQADTQYF. CDR3 DNA: TGTGCCAGCAGTGGGCCACCTCAGGCAGATACGCAGTATTTT.